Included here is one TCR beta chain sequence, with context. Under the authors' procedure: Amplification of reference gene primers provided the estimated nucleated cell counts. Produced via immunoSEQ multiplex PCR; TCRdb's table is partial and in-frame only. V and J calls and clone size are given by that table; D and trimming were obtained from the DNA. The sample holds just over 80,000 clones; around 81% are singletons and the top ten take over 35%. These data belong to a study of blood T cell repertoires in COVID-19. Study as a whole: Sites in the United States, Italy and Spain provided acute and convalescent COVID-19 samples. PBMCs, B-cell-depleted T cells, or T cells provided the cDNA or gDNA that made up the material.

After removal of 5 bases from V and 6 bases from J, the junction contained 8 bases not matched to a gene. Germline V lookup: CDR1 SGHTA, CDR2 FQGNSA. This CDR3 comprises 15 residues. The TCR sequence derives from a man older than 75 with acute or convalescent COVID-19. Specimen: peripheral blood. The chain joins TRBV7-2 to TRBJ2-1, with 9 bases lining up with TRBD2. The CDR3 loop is CASSKGLAGGNEQFF. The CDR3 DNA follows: TGTGCCAGCAGCAAGGGACTAGCTGGAGGCAATGAGCAGTTCTTC.